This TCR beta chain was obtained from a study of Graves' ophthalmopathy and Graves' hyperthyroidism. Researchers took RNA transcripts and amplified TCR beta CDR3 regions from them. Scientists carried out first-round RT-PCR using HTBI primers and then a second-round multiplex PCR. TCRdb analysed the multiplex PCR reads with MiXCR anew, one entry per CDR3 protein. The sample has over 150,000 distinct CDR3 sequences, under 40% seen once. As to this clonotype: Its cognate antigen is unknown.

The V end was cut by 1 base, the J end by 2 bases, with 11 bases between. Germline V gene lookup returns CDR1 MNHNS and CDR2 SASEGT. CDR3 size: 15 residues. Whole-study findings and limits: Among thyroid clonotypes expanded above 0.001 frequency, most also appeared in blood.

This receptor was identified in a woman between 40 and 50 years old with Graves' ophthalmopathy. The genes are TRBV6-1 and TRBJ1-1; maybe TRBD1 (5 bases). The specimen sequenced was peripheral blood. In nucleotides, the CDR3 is TGTGCCAGCAGTGAAGAATGGGGCCGAAACACTGAAGCTTTCTTT. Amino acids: CASSEEWGRNTEAFF.